This passage covers 5 T cell receptor beta chains from one sample sequenced in a study of identical twins. Via MiXCR, TCRdb re-called the 5' RACE reads, giving one row per CDR3 protein. The table includes under 300,000 distinct CDR3 sequences, over 12% detected once. The specimen sequenced was memory (CD45RO+) T cells sorted from blood. The receptors were sampled from a woman aged 18 to 35 in good health.

This clonotype was seen more than once but under ten times. J is TRBJ2-5 and V is TRBV20-1; 14 nucleotides line up with TRBD2. The CDR3 is 14 amino acids. Germline trimming cut 6 bases from V and 5 bases from J; bases unmatched to any gene: 5. In germline, CDR1 is DFQATT, CDR2 SNEGSKA (reference sequence). The CDR3 here is CSAPGLAGEETQYF. The CDR3 nucleotides read TGCAGTGCCCCGGGACTAGCGGGGGAGGAGACCCAGTACTTC.

V is TRBV12-3 or TRBV12-4 and J is TRBJ1-4; no clear D. The CDR3 covers 11 residues. V was pared by 8 bases and J by 7 bases, with 8 bases between. The CDR3: CASGRIEKLFF. Written as DNA, the CDR3 is TGTGCCAGCGGGAGGATTGAAAAACTGTTTTTT.

The rearrangement uses TRBV6-1 and TRBJ1-4; a weak D match, TRBD1 (6 bases). With 6 bases removed from V and 8 bases from J, the gap between germline ends came to 16 bases. CDR3 length equals 14 residues. Germline loops: CDR1 MNHNS, CDR2 SASEGT. CDR3 nucleotide sequence: TGTGCCAGCAGGCCAACAGGGAGCAAAGAAAAACTGTTTTTT. Translated: CASRPTGSKEKLFF.

The chain couples TRBV20-1 to TRBJ1-2, with a possible D match to TRBD1 (6 bases). Germline loops: CDR1 DFQATT, CDR2 SNEGSKA (reference sequence). The CDR3 loop spans 13 amino acids. V lost 5 bases to trimming and J lost 3 bases, with 13 bases between them. CDR3 residues: CSAGRRQDYGYTF. CDR3 sequence (DNA): TGCAGTGCTGGACGGAGACAGGACTATGGCTACACCTTC.

This clonotype was seen more than once but under ten times. The rearrangement joins TRBV24-1 to TRBJ2-3; 8 nucleotides agree with TRBD1. The germline V gene has CDR1 KGHDR and CDR2 SFDVKD. V trimming: 10 bases; J trimming: 2 bases; junction bases outside the gene matches: 4. The CDR3 is 13 residues long. CDR3 DNA sequence: TGTGCCACTGCGACAGGGGACACAGATACGCAGTATTTT. Its protein is CATATGDTDTQYF.